The entry below gives a single T cell receptor (beta chain) sequence along with its context. What it binds is unknown. This probably arose from a read error, given a far larger clone one base away. This sample was included in a study of regulatory T cells in long-lasting Graves disease. Study-wide results and limits: There was favoring of TRBV28, TRBJ1-2 and TRBJ2-5 in persistent disease. Patients with persistent Graves' had lower TCR diversity than newly diagnosed patients. Persistent patients had a count of shared public clonotypes (approximately 3,000) that exceeded that of new patients (about 970).

For TCR beta, libraries came from iRepertoire HTBI primers and Arm-PCR of CDR3 regions. In the authors' workflow: About 60 TRBV and roughly 13 TRBJ segments were identified across samples. TCRdb reanalysed the multiplex PCR reads using MiXCR and keeps one entry per CDR3 protein. None of the V and J calls come from the authors' own analysis; TCRdb made them. This table holds 350,000 to 500,000 distinct CDR3 sequences, 20% to 25% found once. Time point of the sample: persistent/refractory GD, antithyroid drugs over 5 years with positive TRAb. From RNA extracted from PBMCs, the TCR library was made. This CDR3 comprises 15 residues. From germline, CDR1 is MDHEN and CDR2 SYDVKM.

The input for sequencing was peripheral blood mononuclear cells (PBMCs), taken when the disease was refractory, from a patient treated with antithyroid drugs. The chain joins TRBV28 to TRBJ2-1; 7 positions agree with TRBD1. The J call may be wrong; the DNA end is better matched by TRBJ2-5. This clonotype was sampled from a female donor with Graves disease. The CDR3 nucleotides are TGTGCCAGCAGTCAAAAGACAGGGCAGCAAGGGACCCAGTACTTC. Its translation: CASSQKTGQQGTQYF.